The 22 T cell receptor beta chains presented below share a single source sample, sequenced in a study of T cell changes during pregnancy in multiple sclerosis. Clones were sequenced by immunoSEQ multiplex PCR, and TCRdb holds only the in-frame ones, with some missing. This table has about 61,000 clones, over 85% appearing once. The starting material was peripheral blood, obtained in the first trimester of pregnancy. These receptors came from a female donor in good health, enrolled as a control in a pregnancy study.

This rearrangement joins TRBV18 to TRBJ2-1; 11 bases are a match to TRBD2. Trimming removed 4 bases from V and 7 bases from J; junction bases left unmatched: 12. The CDR3 contains 17 residues. Germline CDR1 reads KGHSH; CDR2 reads LQKENI. The CDR3 protein is CASSLALLAGGENEQFF. The CDR3 DNA sequence: TGTGCCAGCTCACTCGCCCTCCTAGCGGGGGGAGAAAATGAGCAGTTCTTC.

V and J are TRBV6-5 and TRBJ2-7; D ambiguous. This CDR3 region has 14 residues. V dropped 0 bases and J dropped 1 base, with 7 bases sitting between them. The germline gives CDR1 MNHEY, CDR2 SVGAGI. The chain's CDR3 is CASSYSASSYEQYF. CDR3 coding DNA: TGTGCCAGCAGTTACTCGGCCAGTTCCTACGAGCAGTACTTC.

The chain employs TRBV9 and TRBJ2-1; TRBD2 agrees at 8 bases. The germline V gene has CDR1 SGDLS and CDR2 YYNGEE. Trimming took 4 bases from V and 5 from J; bases not matched to a gene: 8. The CDR3 runs 15 residues. This chain's CDR3 is CASSRSTSVNNEQFF. The CDR3 region has the DNA TGTGCCAGCAGCCGTTCGACTAGCGTCAACAATGAGCAGTTCTTC.

The chain links TRBV19 to TRBJ2-7; 7 nucleotides line up with TRBD2. Germline-derived CDR1 and CDR2 are LNHDA and SQIVND (reference sequence). V lost 6 bases to trimming and J lost 2 bases; unmatched junction nucleotides: 10. This CDR3 has 15 residues. This chain's CDR3 is CASSPRRGNAYEQYF. The CDR3 coding sequence is TGTGCCAGTAGCCCTCGGCGGGGGAACGCCTACGAGCAGTACTTC.

This chain connects TRBV25-1 to TRBJ1-1, with D maybe TRBD1 (6 bases). Per the germline V gene, CDR1 is MGHDK and CDR2 is SYGVNS. V was pared by 1 base and J by 6 bases, with 9 bases between. The length of the CDR3 is 13 residues. As DNA, the CDR3 is TGTGCCAGCAGTGAATGGGAGGGGGCTGAAGCTTTCTTT. This codes for CASSEWEGAEAFF.

This rearrangement joins TRBV5-1 to TRBJ2-1; TRBD1 agrees at 7 bases. In germline, CDR1 is SGHRS, CDR2 YFSETQ. J lost 4 bases, V lost 0 bases, and 7 bases had no gene match. This CDR3 is 16 amino acids long. The CDR3 DNA follows: TGCGCCAGCAGCTTGGGAAGTACAGGGGCGTACAATGAGCAGTTCTTC. It encodes CASSLGSTGAYNEQFF.

The J gene is TRBJ2-4, the V gene TRBV6-5, with TRBD1 matching over 8 bases. Germline assignment: CDR1 MNHEY and CDR2 SVGAGI. This CDR3 is 13 amino acids long. Losses at the gene ends were 5 bases for V and 10 bases for J; bases not matched to a gene: 7. This CDR3 is CASSGQGKSIQYF. CDR3 DNA sequence: TGTGCCAGCAGTGGACAGGGAAAAAGTATTCAGTACTTC.

The sample holds a few counts of this clone. Here the CDR3 reads CASSFPGGHGYTF. CDR3 DNA sequence: TGTGCCAGCAGTTTCCCTGGGGGCCATGGCTACACCTTC. This chain uses TRBV6-5 with TRBJ1-2; weak D call: TRBD1 (6 bases). This CDR3 is built from 13 residues. V lost 4 bases to trimming and J lost 6 bases, with 12 bases between them. The germline V gene encodes CDR1 MNHEY and CDR2 SVGAGI.

The chain's CDR3 is CASTAGQVTREWMNTEAFF. The CDR3 nucleotides are TGCGCCAGCACAGCAGGACAGGTAACAAGAGAGTGGATGAACACTGAAGCTTTCTTT. The chain combines TRBV5-1 with TRBJ1-1, with 7 bases fitting TRBD1. Trimming took 6 bases from V and 0 from J; bases not matched to a gene: 20. Germline V lookup: CDR1 SGHRS, CDR2 YFSETQ. The CDR3 covers 19 residues.

This clone has a single count. The chain links TRBV5-5 to TRBJ1-5; perhaps TRBD1 as D (5 bases). This CDR3 contains 14 residues. CDR1 SGHKS and CDR2 YYEKEE come from the germline V gene (reference sequence). V gave up 4 bases and J gave up 4 bases, with 12 bases separating them. The CDR3 region is CASSPIAGNQPQHF. CDR3 nucleotides: TGTGCCAGCAGCCCGATCGCAGGGAATCAGCCCCAGCATTTT.

This clone was picked up one time. The V gene is TRBV10-3, the J gene TRBJ2-7, with D possibly TRBD1 on 6 matching bases. The germline V and J ends were trimmed by 9 bases and 2 bases, with 17 bases remaining between them. The germline gives CDR1 ENHRY, CDR2 SYGVKD. CDR3 length: 14 amino acids. The CDR3 DNA sequence: TGTGCCATACGGACAGATCGATTAACCTACGAGCAGTACTTC. The encoded protein is CAIRTDRLTYEQYF.

The V gene is TRBV30, the J gene TRBJ2-5; 9 bases agree with TRBD1. V shed 0 bases and J 5 bases; nucleotides not matched to a gene: 7. CDR1 and CDR2 from the germline V gene are GTSNPN and SVGIG (reference sequence). CDR3 length: 15 amino acids. CDR3 region: CAWSVRGTGWETQYF. Here the CDR3 DNA reads TGTGCCTGGAGTGTACGGGGGACAGGGTGGGAGACCCAGTACTTC.

This chain connects TRBV10-3 to TRBJ2-5; D gene unclear. Trimming pared 3 bases from V and 5 bases from J, leaving 4 bases between. The CDR3 is 11 residues long. Germline V gene lookup returns CDR1 ENHRY and CDR2 SYGVKD. CDR3 amino acids: CAISDGETQYF. The CDR3 DNA reads as TGTGCCATCAGTGACGGGGAGACCCAGTACTTC.

The rearrangement links TRBV7-2 to TRBJ2-2; tentatively, D is TRBD2 (5 bases). The CDR3 length is 14 residues. Trimming stripped 2 bases from V and 7 bases from J, with 11 bases between. Germline V gene sequence: CDR1 SGHTA, CDR2 FQGNSA. This CDR3 is CASSLIIAGGELFF. In nucleotides, the CDR3 is TGTGCCAGCAGCTTAATCATTGCGGGCGGGGAGCTGTTTTTT. The full variable domain, its missing parts supplied by reference TRBV7-2 and TRBJ2-2, is GAGVSQSPSNKVTEKGKDVELRCDPISGHTALYWYRQSLGQGLEFLIYFQGNSAPDKSGLPSDRFSAERTGGSVSTLTIQRTQQEDSAVYLCASSLIIAGGELFFGEGSRLTVL.

This sequence joins TRBV9 and TRBJ2-1; the D gene is possibly TRBD2 (6 bases). The CDR3 has 14 amino acids. V shed 3 bases and J shed 8 bases, with 15 bases lying between them. The germline V gene has CDR1 SGDLS and CDR2 YYNGEE. DNA for the CDR3: TGTGCCAGCAGCGCCTGGGACCCGGGGGATGAGCAGTTCTTC. Its protein product is CASSAWDPGDEQFF.

The chain is built from TRBV9 and TRBJ2-2, with TRBD2 as a possible D gene (5 bases). This CDR3 spans 14 amino acids. Germline V gene data show CDR1 as SGDLS and CDR2 as YYNGEE. V was trimmed by 0 bases and J by 6 bases, leaving 9 bases between them. In DNA form, the CDR3 reads TGTGCCAGCAGCGTAGGCGGGTTCCCCGGGGAGCTGTTTTTT. It encodes CASSVGGFPGELFF.

This rearrangement joins TRBV2 to TRBJ2-2, with D possibly TRBD1 on 6 matching bases. V dropped 2 bases and J dropped 2 bases, with 12 bases sitting between them. This CDR3 contains 16 residues. Per the germline V gene, CDR1 is SNHLY and CDR2 is FYNNEI. The CDR3 loop is CASSEQGRGNTGELFF. The DNA of the CDR3 is TGTGCCAGCAGTGAACAGGGGCGAGGAAACACCGGGGAGCTGTTTTTT.

J is TRBJ2-5 and V is TRBV9; possibly TRBD1 for D (5 bases). Germline assignment: CDR1 SGDLS and CDR2 YYNGEE. V gave up 4 bases and J gave up 2 bases, with 21 bases separating them. This CDR3 is 17 amino acids long. The CDR3 sequence is CASSHPLLGQLQETQYF. In DNA, the CDR3 is TGTGCCAGCAGCCACCCTCTTCTAGGACAACTACAAGAGACCCAGTACTTC.

The chain joins TRBV5-1 to TRBJ1-4; TRBD1 matches at 8 bases. Per germline, CDR1 SGHRS and CDR2 YFSETQ. Losses at the gene ends were 4 bases for V and 3 bases for J; bases not matched to a gene: 8. This CDR3 comprises 16 residues. Written as DNA, the CDR3 is TGCGCCAGCAGCAGCAGGGGGCAGGGAGCTAATGAAAAACTGTTTTTT. Its translation: CASSSRGQGANEKLFF.

This sequence joins TRBV7-9 and TRBJ2-5, with 7 bases identical to TRBD2. Per the germline V gene, CDR1 is SEHNR and CDR2 is FQNEAQ (reference sequence). The ends lost 2 bases at V and 5 bases at J; junction bases unmatched: 5. The CDR3 covers 14 residues. CDR3 region: CASSLPVGRETQYF. The CDR3 region has the DNA TGTGCCAGCAGCTTACCCGTCGGGAGGGAGACCCAGTACTTC.

The V call is TRBV27, the J call TRBJ2-3, with 7 bases that match TRBD1. V was pared by 6 bases and J by 3 bases, with 12 bases of the junction left unmatched. Germline V gene sequence: CDR1 MNHEY, CDR2 SMNVEV (reference sequence). The CDR3 is made up of 16 amino acids. CDR3 loop: CASSERGRVRTDTQYF. The CDR3 coding sequence is TGTGCCAGCAGCGAAAGGGGGCGGGTAAGAACAGATACGCAGTATTTT.

DNA of the CDR3: TGTGCCAGCAGCTGGGACAGGGATCTCACTGAAGCTTTCTTT. Its protein product is CASSWDRDLTEAFF. This rearrangement joins TRBV11-3 to TRBJ1-1, with TRBD1 matching over 9 bases. The germline CDR1 and CDR2 sequences are SGHNT and YENEEA. After removal of 4 bases from V and 4 bases from J, the junction contained 4 bases not matched to a gene. This CDR3 has 14 residues.